What follows are 14 T cell receptor beta chains derived from one specimen sequenced in a study of blood T cell repertoires in COVID-19. Sequencing used immunoSEQ multiplex PCR; TCRdb keeps in-frame clones, though not all of them. The data hold 250,000 or so clones, with 85% to 90% observed a single time. The source material was peripheral blood. The receptor set was obtained from a woman aged 40-49 years who had recovered from COVID-19.

This clone was seen once. This chain uses TRBV6-5 with TRBJ1-2; D call uncertain. V was clipped by 6 bases and J by 4 bases, with 15 bases between them. The CDR3 runs to 14 residues. CDR1 is MNHEY, CDR2 SVGAGI, per germline. CDR3 amino acids: CASSPPVPPYGYTF. The CDR3 DNA follows: TGTGCCAGCAGCCCCCCGGTCCCACCCTATGGCTACACCTTC.

This chain uses TRBV2 with TRBJ2-6; 8 bases are shared with TRBD2. CDR1 SNHLY and CDR2 FYNNEI come from the germline V gene. The CDR3 has 15 residues. After removal of 10 bases from V and 2 bases from J, the junction contained 7 bases not matched to a gene. The CDR3 spells CATSGGVTGANVLTF. DNA of the CDR3: TGTGCCACCTCGGGGGGGGTGACTGGGGCCAACGTCCTGACTTTC.

The rearrangement joins TRBV29-1 to TRBJ1-4; no firm D call. Germline values: CDR1 SQVTM, CDR2 ANQGSEA. This CDR3 region has 14 residues. V gave up 1 base and J gave up 3 bases, with 9 bases separating them. This CDR3 is CSVEVRVPNEKLFF. CDR3 nucleotides: TGCAGCGTTGAAGTAAGAGTACCTAATGAAAAACTGTTTTTT. The variable domain in full, with the rest retrieved from reference TRBV29-1 and TRBJ1-4, is SAVISQKPSRDICQRGTSLTIQCQVDSQVTMMFWYRQQPGQSLTLIATANQGSEATYESGFVIDKFPISRPNLTFSTLTVSNMSPEDSSIYLCSVEVRVPNEKLFFGSGTQLSVL.

J is TRBJ2-5 and V is TRBV6-2 or TRBV6-3; D is possibly TRBD2 (6 bases). The CDR3 covers 15 residues. CDR1 is MNHEY, CDR2 SVGEGT, per germline. The germline V and J ends were trimmed by 5 bases and 5 bases, with 18 bases remaining between them. DNA of the CDR3: TGTGCCAGCAGTAAGACGGGCGGGACGTGGGAGACCCAGTACTTC. This sequence encodes CASSKTGGTWETQYF.

The chain couples TRBV25-1 to TRBJ2-5; 8 nucleotides agree with TRBD1. This CDR3 spans 15 amino acids. J gave up 4 bases and V 2 bases, and 6 bases lay outside the gene matches. Germline V gene data show CDR1 as MGHDK and CDR2 as SYGVNS. CDR3 amino acids: CASSEVGRGRETQYF. The CDR3, as DNA: TGTGCCAGCAGTGAAGTGGGCAGGGGGCGAGAGACCCAGTACTTC.

This chain uses TRBV5-5 with TRBJ1-5, with no clear D. The CDR3 contains 14 residues. Germline V gene data show CDR1 as SGHKS and CDR2 as YYEKEE (reference sequence). V was clipped by 0 bases and J by 3 bases, with 7 bases between them. The CDR3 DNA reads as TGTGCCAGCAGCTTGGGTAGTAACAATCAGCCCCAGCATTTT. Amino acids: CASSLGSNNQPQHF.

The chain is built from TRBV7-6 and TRBJ2-2; 8 nucleotides align to TRBD1. V was pared by 2 bases and J by 1 base, with 3 bases of the junction left unmatched. CDR3 length: 16 residues. Germline assignment: CDR1 SGHVS and CDR2 FNYEAQ. CDR3 residues: CASSLWTGRNTGELFF. As DNA, the CDR3 is TGTGCCAGCAGCTTATGGACAGGGAGGAACACCGGGGAGCTGTTTTTT.

This clone was observed a few times. The chain couples TRBV5-4 to TRBJ1-6, with 9 bases aligning to TRBD1. In germline, CDR1 is SGHNT, CDR2 YYREEE (reference sequence). The CDR3 covers 14 residues. The J segment lost 8 bases and the V segment lost 4 bases, leaving 4 bases of the junction unmatched. CDR3 coding DNA: TGTGCCAGCAGCGCCACAGGGGGCGATTCACCCCTCCACTTT. Translating gives CASSATGGDSPLHF. Together with reference TRBV5-4 and TRBJ1-6, the CDR3 gives the full variable domain: ETGVTQSPTHLIKTRGQQVTLRCSSQSGHNTVSWYQQALGQGPQFIFQYYREEENGRGNFPPRFSGLQFPNYSSELNVNALELDDSALYLCASSATGGDSPLHFGNGTRLTVT.

This rearrangement joins TRBV24-1 to TRBJ1-5, with TRBD1 matching over 8 bases. Per germline, CDR1 KGHDR and CDR2 SFDVKD. The CDR3 sequence is 17 residues long. The ends lost 4 bases at V and 2 bases at J; junction bases unmatched: 9. CDR3 protein: CATSDHHPGQGNQPQHF. In nucleotides, the CDR3 is TGTGCCACCAGTGACCACCATCCGGGACAGGGCAATCAGCCCCAGCATTTT.

V and J are TRBV19 and TRBJ2-7, with 7 bases identical to TRBD1. The CDR3 runs to 16 residues. The V segment lost 7 bases and the J segment 1 base; nucleotides outside the gene matches: 13. Germline V gives CDR1 LNHDA, CDR2 SQIVND (reference sequence). The CDR3 DNA reads TGTGCCAGTAACCTAGACAAAACGGGACAGTCCTACGAGCAGTACTTC. Translation: CASNLDKTGQSYEQYF.

V usage is TRBV20-1 and J usage is TRBJ1-5, with D maybe TRBD1 (5 bases). V was shortened by 3 bases and J by 6 bases, with 12 bases between the two germline ends. The CDR3 totals 13 residues. Germline V lookup: CDR1 DFQATT, CDR2 SNEGSKA (reference sequence). The CDR3 spells CSASAGVGQPQHF. The CDR3, as DNA: TGCAGTGCTAGTGCGGGGGTGGGTCAGCCCCAGCATTTT.

The chain employs TRBV6-5 and TRBJ1-1; possible D gene TRBD1, 6 bases. In germline, CDR1 is MNHEY, CDR2 SVGAGI. Trimming removed 5 bases at V and 6 bases at J, with 10 bases between. The CDR3 loop spans 12 amino acids. The CDR3 region is CASSTGTPEAFF. The DNA for the CDR3 is TGTGCCAGCAGTACGGGGACACCTGAAGCTTTCTTT.

The rearrangement uses TRBV7-2 and TRBJ1-5, with D possibly being TRBD1 (6 bases). The germline CDR1 and CDR2 sequences are SGHTA and FQGNSA. The V gene lost 5 bases and the J gene lost 0 bases, with 14 bases spanning the gap. CDR3 length: 16 residues. This CDR3 reads CASSPRGHVSNQPQHF. CDR3 nucleotide sequence: TGTGCCAGCAGCCCAAGGGGACACGTTAGCAATCAGCCCCAGCATTTT.

V is TRBV6-5 and J is TRBJ1-1, with D possibly matching TRBD1 (5 bases). Trimming cost V 8 bases and J 4 bases, with 14 bases left between them. Per the germline V gene, CDR1 is MNHEY and CDR2 is SVGAGI. CDR3 size: 13 residues. This chain's CDR3 is CASAGGGGTEAFF. The DNA of the CDR3 is TGTGCCAGCGCGGGGGGAGGAGGCACTGAAGCTTTCTTT.